The source of this T cell receptor (beta chain) is a study of PD-1 blockade in mismatch repair-deficient tumors. Study-level background: Patients had over ten mismatch repair-deficient cancer types and were previously treated and progressing. Study-level points and caveats: Tumor-resident clones, often absent from pretreatment blood, expanded after pembrolizumab and then contracted.

PCR or immunohistochemistry showed mismatch repair deficiency in every enrolled patient. About this clone itself: Its antigen is not identified.

The data were produced by immunoSEQ multiplex PCR, yet TCRdb's version contains in-frame clones alone and is incomplete. The repertoire consists of some 120,000 clones, with over 65% occurring once and the leading ten covering about 5.1%. The source was peripheral blood, collected about 60 weeks after starting pembrolizumab. The clonotype was recovered from an adult with mismatch repair-deficient cancer.

This CDR3 is CASSLGTRSSYEQYF. The CDR3 DNA reads as TGTGCCAGCAGTTTAGGGACACGGAGCTCCTACGAGCAGTACTTC. This chain joins TRBV27 and TRBJ2-7; D perhaps matches TRBD1 (6 bases). CDR3 size: 15 residues. Germline CDR1 MNHEY, CDR2 SMNVEV (reference sequence). V was shortened by 2 bases and J by 0 bases, with 11 bases between the two germline ends.